The text below deals with one T cell receptor (beta chain). V lost 5 bases to trimming and J lost 4 bases; unmatched junction nucleotides: 9. In germline, CDR1 is SGHTA, CDR2 FQGNSA. The CDR3 covers 16 residues. The data were obtained in a study of blood T cell repertoires in COVID-19. At the level of the study: T cells, B-cell-depleted T cells, or PBMCs provided the cDNA or gDNA that served as material.

Clones were read by immunoSEQ multiplex PCR, and TCRdb kept only the in-frame ones, dropping some. The sample has roughly 25,000 clones, about nine tenths seen once; the top ten hold under 20%. Sample: peripheral blood. The receptor's source is a woman at least 80 years old with acute or convalescent COVID-19. The J gene is TRBJ2-3, the V gene TRBV7-2; 10 nucleotides agree with TRBD1. In nucleotides, the CDR3 is TGTGCCAGCAGCAGGGGACAGGGGAGTGTGGCAGATACGCAGTATTTT. This codes for CASSRGQGSVADTQYF. The full variable domain, in which reference TRBV7-2 and TRBJ2-3 provide the parts outside the CDR3, is GAGVSQSPSNKVTEKGKDVELRCDPISGHTALYWYRQSLGQGLEFLIYFQGNSAPDKSGLPSDRFSAERTGGSVSTLTIQRTQQEDSAVYLCASSRGQGSVADTQYFGPGTRLTVL.